This passage covers 21 T cell receptor beta chains from one sample sequenced in a study of CD8 T cells in Susac syndrome. Roughly 0.45 to 1 ug RNA was reverse transcribed with random hexamers. TCRdb independently ran MiXCR on the immunoSEQ multiplex PCR reads; one entry per CDR3 protein. The table lists 100,000 to 150,000 distinct CDR3 sequences, roughly 80% of them singletons. The specimen sequenced was CD8+ T cells from PBMCs. Receptors originate from a human donor with multiple sclerosis.

This clonotype was recorded once. This chain connects TRBV10-3 to TRBJ2-3; no definite D call. Trimming cost V 5 bases and J 4 bases, with 10 bases left between them. The CDR3 has 13 residues. Germline CDR1 ENHRY, CDR2 SYGVKD. The CDR3 nucleotides are TGTGCCATCAGTACTGTCCCCCCAGATACGCAGTATTTT. This translates into CAISTVPPDTQYF.

CDR3 sequence (DNA): TGTGCCACCCGGGACAGGTTCGCCACCGGGGAGCTGTTTTTT. This sequence encodes CATRDRFATGELFF. The chain uses TRBV27 and TRBJ2-2; 8 nucleotides agree with TRBD1. J lost 4 bases, V lost 10 bases, and 8 bases had no gene match. This CDR3 region has 14 residues. The germline CDR1 and CDR2 sequences are MNHEY and SMNVEV (reference sequence).

V is TRBV29-1 and J is TRBJ2-6, with D tentatively TRBD1 (6 bases). The V and J ends lost 5 bases and 4 bases respectively, with 15 bases between them. CDR3 length: 15 amino acids. Per germline, CDR1 SQVTM and CDR2 ANQGSEA. CDR3 nucleotide sequence: TGCAGCGTTTTGAATCAGGGGCCGGGGGCCAACGTCCTGACTTTC. This sequence encodes CSVLNQGPGANVLTF. Filled out from reference TRBV29-1 and TRBJ2-6, the complete variable domain reads SAVISQKPSRDICQRGTSLTIQCQVDSQVTMMFWYRQQPGQSLTLIATANQGSEATYESGFVIDKFPISRPNLTFSTLTVSNMSPEDSSIYLCSVLNQGPGANVLTFGAGSRLTVL.

The gene calls are TRBV27 and TRBJ2-2; D gene ambiguous. The CDR3 sequence is 13 residues long. CDR1 and CDR2 (germline): MNHEY, SMNVEV (reference sequence). The V and J ends lost 6 bases and 8 bases respectively, with 13 bases between them. The CDR3 DNA reads TGTGCCAGCAGCCCGGGTGGTTTGGGGGAGCTGTTTTTT. Encoded protein: CASSPGGLGELFF.

The chain employs TRBV3-1 and TRBJ2-1, with 7 bases fitting TRBD1. Germline lookup yields CDR1 LGHDT and CDR2 YNNKEL (reference sequence). Unmatched junction bases numbered 13, after V lost 4 bases and J lost 4 bases. CDR3 length: 17 residues. The CDR3: CASSLHKGARIYNEQFF. The CDR3 coding sequence is TGTGCCAGCAGCCTACATAAGGGGGCTAGAATATACAATGAGCAGTTCTTC.

V and J are TRBV4-1 and TRBJ2-1; the D gene is possibly TRBD2 (5 bases). The CDR3 runs to 15 residues. V shed 1 base and J shed 5 bases, with 12 bases lying between them. Per the germline V gene, CDR1 is MGHRA and CDR2 is YSYEKL. CDR3 protein: CASSQVSDADNEQFF. DNA for the CDR3: TGCGCCAGCAGCCAAGTTAGCGACGCCGACAATGAGCAGTTCTTC.

The J gene is TRBJ2-1, the V gene TRBV11-2, with D possibly TRBD1 on 7 matching bases. V lost 7 bases and J 6 bases, leaving 19 bases between the germline ends. Germline V gene data show CDR1 as SGHAT and CDR2 as FQNNGV. CDR3 length equals 15 residues. CDR3 DNA: TGTGCCAGCACCCCGTGGACAGGAGGGGGCAATGAGCAGTTCTTC. As protein: CASTPWTGGGNEQFF.

The chain has TRBV3-1 and TRBJ2-5, with D hard to call. The CDR3 totals 17 residues. From germline, CDR1 is LGHDT and CDR2 YNNKEL (reference sequence). The V gene lost 1 base and the J gene lost 2 bases, with 17 bases spanning the gap. This CDR3 reads CASSQGAYTGMQETQYF. CDR3 bases: TGTGCCAGCAGCCAAGGCGCGTATACGGGTATGCAAGAGACCCAGTACTTC.

This clonotype occurred a few times. This sequence joins TRBV7-9 and TRBJ2-7; D is undetermined. V lost 1 base to trimming and J lost 1 base, with 8 bases between them. Germline-derived CDR1 and CDR2 are SEHNR and FQNEAQ (reference sequence). There are 14 residues in the CDR3. CDR3 bases: TGTGCCAGCAGCTTAGTTCCGGCATCCTACGAGCAGTACTTC. Translated: CASSLVPASYEQYF.

As DNA, the CDR3 is TGTGCCAGCAGCCCAATTAGGGGGGATCAAGAGACCCAGTACTTC. Amino acid sequence: CASSPIRGDQETQYF. The V and J genes are TRBV27 and TRBJ2-5; perhaps D is TRBD1 or TRBD2 (6 bases each). The germline V gene has CDR1 MNHEY and CDR2 SMNVEV (reference sequence). Trimming shortened V by 6 bases and J by 2 bases, and 16 bases separated the two germline ends. The CDR3 spans 15 residues.

This chain uses TRBV11-2 with TRBJ2-2; 10 bases are shared with TRBD2. Germline lookup yields CDR1 SGHAT and CDR2 FQNNGV. J was trimmed by 5 bases and V by 5 bases; bases with no gene match: 23. CDR3 length equals 21 residues. The CDR3 is CASSPRESLPLAGSRTGELFF. In nucleotides, the CDR3 is TGTGCCAGCAGCCCAAGAGAGTCTTTGCCACTAGCGGGGAGTCGTACCGGGGAGCTGTTTTTT.

V and J are TRBV29-1 and TRBJ2-3; weak D call: TRBD2 (7 bases). Germline CDR1 SQVTM, CDR2 ANQGSEA. Trimming pared 7 bases from V and 11 bases from J, leaving 28 bases between. This CDR3 region has 15 residues. CDR3 coding DNA: TGCAGCGCACCTCTAGGGGGGGGGCCCACTGGGGAGCAGTATTTT. Translation gives CSAPLGGGPTGEQYF.

The chain has TRBV4-1 and TRBJ1-1, with D maybe TRBD1 (6 bases). Germline lookup yields CDR1 MGHRA and CDR2 YSYEKL. This CDR3 spans 15 amino acids. Trimming took 1 base from V and 3 from J, leaving 12 bases between them. The CDR3 DNA follows: TGCGCCAGCAGCCAAGTCGACAGGCCGGACACTGAAGCTTTCTTT. Translation gives CASSQVDRPDTEAFF.

This chain connects TRBV2 to TRBJ2-2, with 7 bases identical to TRBD1. CDR3 length: 15 residues. V dropped 5 bases and J dropped 2; count of bases not matched to a gene: 5. Germline V gene sequence: CDR1 SNHLY, CDR2 FYNNEI. The CDR3 loop is CASSPGTDNTGELFF. DNA for the CDR3: TGTGCCAGCAGTCCCGGGACAGACAACACCGGGGAGCTGTTTTTT.

The chain recombines TRBV11-1 with TRBJ1-1; D unresolved. This CDR3 comprises 15 residues. Trimming cost V 3 bases and J 0 bases, with 11 bases left between them. Germline CDR1 SGHAT, CDR2 FQDESV (reference sequence). This CDR3 is CASSFSSAMNTEAFF. The CDR3, as DNA: TGTGCCAGCAGCTTTTCGAGTGCCATGAACACTGAAGCTTTCTTT.

In nucleotides, the CDR3 is TGTGCCAGCAGCGCCACGGGATGGGGGGACCAGCCCCAGCATTTT. Residues: CASSATGWGDQPQHF. This chain uses TRBV9 with TRBJ1-5, with a tentative D call TRBD1 (5 bases). The CDR3 extends over 15 amino acids. From germline, CDR1 is SGDLS and CDR2 YYNGEE. Trimming took 3 bases from V and 7 from J, leaving 17 bases between them.

The chain uses TRBV13 and TRBJ1-1; TRBD1 matches at 9 bases. J lost 1 base, V lost 5 bases, and 5 bases had no gene match. The CDR3 runs to 15 residues. Germline CDR1 PRHDT, CDR2 FYEKMQ (reference sequence). The CDR3: CASSVLQGANTEAFF. In DNA form, the CDR3 reads TGTGCCAGCAGCGTACTACAGGGGGCGAACACTGAAGCTTTCTTT.

The genes are TRBV19 and TRBJ2-1; TRBD1 aligns across 7 bases. Germline loops: CDR1 LNHDA, CDR2 SQIVND (reference sequence). This CDR3 region has 14 residues. The V gene end was trimmed by 7 bases and the J gene end by 3 bases; junction bases not matched to a gene: 6. CDR3 sequence: CASNTGEGYNEQFF. The CDR3 bases are TGTGCCAGTAATACAGGGGAAGGCTACAATGAGCAGTTCTTC.

The chain carries TRBV12-3 or TRBV12-4 and TRBJ2-3; 9 bases match TRBD2. The CDR3 loop spans 16 amino acids. With 5 bases clipped from V and 2 bases from J, the junction kept 8 bases outside the gene matches. The CDR3 loop is CASSPGTSPHTDTQYF. The CDR3 bases are TGTGCCAGCAGTCCCGGGACTAGCCCCCACACAGATACGCAGTATTTT.

The J gene is TRBJ1-5, the V gene TRBV2, with 9 positions matching TRBD1. The CDR3 consists of 15 residues. Germline CDR1 and CDR2: SNHLY and FYNNEI. V dropped 6 bases and J dropped 4; count of bases not matched to a gene: 7. CDR3 loop: CASSLGTGFNQPQHF. As DNA, the CDR3 is TGTGCCAGCAGCCTCGGGACAGGGTTTAATCAGCCCCAGCATTTT.

This sequence joins TRBV28 and TRBJ2-7; either TRBD1 or TRBD2 may fit D (5 bases each). The CDR3 loop spans 14 amino acids. V gave up 7 bases and J gave up 3 bases, with 16 bases separating them. From germline, CDR1 is MDHEN and CDR2 SYDVKM. The CDR3 here is CASTPRGPFYEQYF. CDR3 coding DNA: TGTGCCAGCACTCCACGGGGCCCTTTCTACGAGCAGTACTTC.